A single TCR beta chain is shown here with its context. Sequencing used immunoSEQ multiplex PCR; TCRdb keeps in-frame clones, though not all of them. The sample yields around 300,000 clones, approximately 90% seen once. This entry belongs to a study of blood T cell repertoires in COVID-19. CDR3 size: 19 residues. Germline CDR1 is SGHAT and CDR2 is FQNNGV. V was shortened by 7 bases and J by 0 bases, with 24 bases between the two germline ends. V and J are TRBV11-2 and TRBJ1-4, with D hard to call. This clonotype was sampled from a woman in her thirties or forties who had recovered from COVID-19. Material: PBMCs or T cells enriched from blood (not recorded which). CDR3 residues: CASNSWEGLSFATNEKLFF. CDR3 nucleotide sequence: TGTGCCAGCAATTCCTGGGAGGGCCTGTCCTTTGCAACTAATGAAAAACTGTTTTTT.